This T cell receptor beta chain was captured by sequencing in a study of blood T cell repertoires in COVID-19. Study background: The samples span acute and convalescent COVID-19 from the United States, Italy and Spain. T cells, B-cell-depleted T cells, or PBMCs supplied cDNA or gDNA.

Patients at the Seattle site were enrolled during active infection and followed longitudinally. CDR3 length: 14 amino acids. Trimming left V 4 bases short and J 3 bases short, with 13 bases between. Looked up from germline, CDR1 is LGHDT and CDR2 is YNNKEL (reference sequence). Authors' methods: By means of reference gene primer amplification, nucleated cell counts were estimated. Only in-frame clones appear in the TCRdb table, and some are missing; sequencing was by immunoSEQ multiplex PCR. That table supplies the V and J calls and clone size; D and trimming were determined from the DNA. The repertoire includes about 250,000 clones, 90% of them detected once, and roughly 2% sits in the top ten.

The chain is built from TRBV3-1 (or the pseudogene TRBV3-2) and TRBJ2-7; D remains ambiguous. The sequenced sample consisted of peripheral blood. The TCR was taken from a woman aged 55-70 years with COVID-19, enrolled during active disease. The CDR3 region is CASSLSHELYEQYF. CDR3 DNA: TGTGCCAGCAGCCTTAGTCATGAACTCTACGAGCAGTACTTC.